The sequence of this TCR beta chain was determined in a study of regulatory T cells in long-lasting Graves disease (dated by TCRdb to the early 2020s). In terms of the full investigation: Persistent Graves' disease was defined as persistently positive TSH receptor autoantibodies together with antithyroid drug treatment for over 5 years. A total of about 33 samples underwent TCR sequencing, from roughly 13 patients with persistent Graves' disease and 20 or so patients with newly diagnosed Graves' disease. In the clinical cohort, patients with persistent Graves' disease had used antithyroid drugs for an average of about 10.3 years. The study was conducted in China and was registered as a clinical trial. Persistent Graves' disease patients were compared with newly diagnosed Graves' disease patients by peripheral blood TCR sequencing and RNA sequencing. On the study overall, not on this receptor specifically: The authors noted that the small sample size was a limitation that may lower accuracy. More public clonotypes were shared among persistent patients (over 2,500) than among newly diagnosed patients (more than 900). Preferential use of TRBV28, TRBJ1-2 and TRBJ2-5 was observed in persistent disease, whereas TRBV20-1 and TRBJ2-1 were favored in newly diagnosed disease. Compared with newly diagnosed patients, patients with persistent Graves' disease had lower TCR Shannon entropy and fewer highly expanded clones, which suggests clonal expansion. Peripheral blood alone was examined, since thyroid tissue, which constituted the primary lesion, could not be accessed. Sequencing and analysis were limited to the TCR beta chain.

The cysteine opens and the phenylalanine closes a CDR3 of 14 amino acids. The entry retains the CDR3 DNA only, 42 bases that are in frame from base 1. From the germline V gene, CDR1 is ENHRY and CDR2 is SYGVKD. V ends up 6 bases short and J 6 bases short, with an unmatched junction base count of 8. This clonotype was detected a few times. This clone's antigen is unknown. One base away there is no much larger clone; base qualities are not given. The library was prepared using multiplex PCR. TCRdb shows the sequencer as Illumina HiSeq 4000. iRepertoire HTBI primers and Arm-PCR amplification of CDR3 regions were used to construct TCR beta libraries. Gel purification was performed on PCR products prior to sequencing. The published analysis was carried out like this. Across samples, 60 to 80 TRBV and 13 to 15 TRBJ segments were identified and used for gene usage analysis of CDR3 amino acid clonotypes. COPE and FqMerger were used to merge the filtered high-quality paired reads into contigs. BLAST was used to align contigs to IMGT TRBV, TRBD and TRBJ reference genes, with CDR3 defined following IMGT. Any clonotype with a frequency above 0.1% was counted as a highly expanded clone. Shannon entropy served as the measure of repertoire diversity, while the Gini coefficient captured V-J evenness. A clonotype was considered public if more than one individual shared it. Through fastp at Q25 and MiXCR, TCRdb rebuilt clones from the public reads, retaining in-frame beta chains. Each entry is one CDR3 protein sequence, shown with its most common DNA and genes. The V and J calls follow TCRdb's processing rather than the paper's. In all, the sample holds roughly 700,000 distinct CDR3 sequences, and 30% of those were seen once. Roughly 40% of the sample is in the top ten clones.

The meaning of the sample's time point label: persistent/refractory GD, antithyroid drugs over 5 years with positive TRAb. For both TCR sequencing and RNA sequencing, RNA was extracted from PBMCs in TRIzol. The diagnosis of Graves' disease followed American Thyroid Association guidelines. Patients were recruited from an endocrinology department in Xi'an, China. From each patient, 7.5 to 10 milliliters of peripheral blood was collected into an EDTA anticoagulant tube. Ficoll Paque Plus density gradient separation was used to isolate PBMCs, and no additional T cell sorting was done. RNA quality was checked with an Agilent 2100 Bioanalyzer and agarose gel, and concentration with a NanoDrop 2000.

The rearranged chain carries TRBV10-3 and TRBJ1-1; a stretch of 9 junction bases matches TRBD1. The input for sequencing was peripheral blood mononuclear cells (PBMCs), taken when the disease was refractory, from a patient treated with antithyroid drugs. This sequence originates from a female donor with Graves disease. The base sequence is TGTGCCATCAGATCGGACAGGGGTGACGCTGAAGCTTTCTTT. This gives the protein CAIRSDRGDAEAFF.